Listed below are T cell receptor beta chains from one sample, sequenced in a study of response to subunit inactivated influenza vaccine. TCRdb reanalysed the RT-PCR reads using MiXCR and keeps one entry per CDR3 protein. The profile shows under 200,000 distinct CDR3 sequences, approximately 12% of them singletons. This same sample was also part of a study on T cells expressing NK-cell markers.

This specimen consisted of CD8+ T cells sorted from PBMCs, obtained about 11 days after vaccination. These receptor sequences come from a man aged 50 or older who received an inactivated influenza vaccine. The conserved cysteine and the conserved F or W are not part of the CDR3 here.

J: TRBJ2-1; V: TRBV5-1; CDR3: ASRGNAGGAYNEQF
J: TRBJ2-3; V: TRBV28; CDR3: ASSWRLQSSTDTQY
J: TRBJ2-2; V: TRBV7-9; CDR3: ASSPLGQGGSTGELF
J: TRBJ2-1; V: TRBV5-6; CDR3: ASSPIGHSSEF
J: TRBJ2-7; V: TRBV11-2; CDR3: ASSLVARGQGVEQY
J: TRBJ2-7; V: TRBV3-1; CDR3: ASSQISGASYEQY
J: TRBJ2-7; V: TRBV6-2/TRBV6-3; CDR3: ASSYSTGRSSYEQY
J: TRBJ2-1; V: TRBV7-6; CDR3: ASSLAGGQNEQF
J: TRBJ1-1; V: TRBV5-1; CDR3: ASSLAQGQVHTEAF
J: TRBJ2-1; V: TRBV6-2/TRBV6-3; CDR3: ASRTAYNEQF
J: TRBJ2-1; V: TRBV18; CDR3: ASSPSGTEQF
J: TRBJ2-7; V: TRBV13; CDR3: ASRWSGVGPEQY
J: TRBJ1-2; V: TRBV11-2; CDR3: ASSLSYRALTQNYGYT
J: TRBJ2-7; V: TRBV5-6; CDR3: ASSSAGVYEQY
J: TRBJ2-1; V: TRBV5-6; CDR3: ASSPGTDYNEQF
J: TRBJ2-7; V: TRBV20-1; CDR3: SAEDRAIAYEQY
J: TRBJ2-7; V: TRBV6-2/TRBV6-3; CDR3: ASSSPTSGRAEGDFSSYEQY
J: TRBJ2-3; V: TRBV19; CDR3: ASSQIQGTDTQY
J: TRBJ2-2; V: TRBV7-9; CDR3: ASSFGGPTTGELF